The sequence of this T cell receptor (beta chain) was determined in a study of monozygotic twins with inflammatory bowel disease. Findings of the study overall: Limited statistical power may explain no repertoire similarity difference between concordant and discordant twins. IBD-affected twins scored below their healthy co-twins in TCRbeta diversity (inverse Simpson).

Researchers generated cDNA in eight separate reactions per sample. The template-switching step introduced UMIs that carried a 6-nucleotide sample barcode. TCRdb reprocessed the 5' RACE reads and reports one entry per CDR3 protein, with no DNA. The sample totals some 190,000 distinct CDR3 sequences. This CDR3 contains 16 residues. Germline V lookup: CDR1 LGHNA, CDR2 YNFKEQ. Points on this clonotype: Its antigen is still unknown.

The clonotype originates from a human donor with ulcerative colitis or Crohn's disease, or a healthy co-twin of an affected twin (not recorded which). The sequencing sample was made of blood. This chain joins TRBV4-2 and TRBJ1-4; TCRdb returns TRBD1, unconfirmable since there is no DNA. The CDR3 is CASSQKWVQGNEKLFF.